The 15 T cell receptor beta chains below come from one sample, sequenced in a study of PD-L1 blockade in urothelial cancer. Time point in this sample: peripheral blood 6 weeks after treatment start. Clones were read by immunoSEQ multiplex PCR, and TCRdb kept only the in-frame ones, dropping some. In the table there are around 100,000 clones, about 91% of which are singletons. Sequenced here: PBMCs, sampled around atezolizumab (anti-PD-L1) treatment. The source of these receptors is a man aged 55 to 70 with urothelial cancer.

V and J are TRBV2 and TRBJ1-1, with D maybe TRBD1 (6 bases). V lost 0 bases to trimming and J lost 6 bases, with 17 bases between them. This CDR3 contains 16 residues. Germline V gene sequence: CDR1 SNHLY, CDR2 FYNNEI. CDR3 amino acids: CASSEAGQGKGPEAFF. In DNA form, the CDR3 reads TGTGCCAGCAGTGAAGCGGGGCAGGGGAAAGGACCTGAAGCTTTCTTT.

The chain combines TRBV7-3 with TRBJ2-2; D is perhaps TRBD2 (6 bases). CDR3 length: 11 residues. V dropped 6 bases and J dropped 8 bases, with 7 bases sitting between them. Germline V gene sequence: CDR1 SGHTA, CDR2 FQGTGA. In DNA form, the CDR3 reads TGTGCCAGCAGTGCGGGGGGGGAGCTGTTTTTT. This codes for CASSAGGELFF.

This rearrangement joins TRBV5-4 to TRBJ2-5; D not resolved. Germline CDR1 is SGHNT and CDR2 is YYREEE (reference sequence). Trimming took off 0 bases at V and 3 bases at J, with 9 bases between the two ends. CDR3 length: 14 amino acids. CDR3 protein: CASSLVASKETQYF. The CDR3 nucleotides are TGTGCCAGCAGCTTGGTTGCCAGTAAAGAGACCCAGTACTTC.

A remark on this clone: The same CDR3 is also encoded by other DNA sequences in this sample. The chain carries TRBV7-2 and TRBJ2-7; a possible D gene is TRBD1 (6 bases). CDR1 and CDR2 (germline): SGHTA, FQGNSA. V was pared by 3 bases and J by 3 bases, with 9 bases between. CDR3 length: 13 amino acids. CDR3 sequence (DNA): TGTGCCAGCAGCTTGGACAGAAACTACGAGCAGTACTTC. This codes for CASSLDRNYEQYF. Full variable domain (outside the CDR3, taken from reference TRBV7-2 and TRBJ2-7): GAGVSQSPSNKVTEKGKDVELRCDPISGHTALYWYRQSLGQGLEFLIYFQGNSAPDKSGLPSDRFSAERTGGSVSTLTIQRTQQEDSAVYLCASSLDRNYEQYFGPGTRLTVT.

The rearrangement links TRBV6-1 to TRBJ2-7; a possible D gene is TRBD1 (6 bases). The CDR3 sequence is 15 residues long. Trimming pared 1 base from V and 2 bases from J, leaving 12 bases between. The germline V gene has CDR1 MNHNS and CDR2 SASEGT. CDR3: CASSEGGRSTYEQYF. The CDR3 nucleotides are TGTGCCAGCAGTGAAGGGGGGCGGAGCACCTACGAGCAGTACTTC.

The gene calls are TRBV29-1 and TRBJ1-2, with a tentative D call TRBD1 (5 bases). Trimming took 0 bases from V and 2 from J, leaving 13 bases between them. This CDR3 is 15 amino acids long. The V gene's germline CDR1 is SQVTM and CDR2 ANQGSEA. CDR3 residues: CSVEDERGGNYGYTF. DNA for the CDR3: TGCAGCGTTGAAGACGAGCGGGGGGGGAACTATGGCTACACCTTC.

The V and J genes are TRBV19 and TRBJ2-5; 7 positions match TRBD2. The V gene end was trimmed by 1 base and the J gene end by 1 base; junction bases not matched to a gene: 6. The CDR3 consists of 16 residues. Germline values: CDR1 LNHDA, CDR2 SQIVND (reference sequence). CDR3 in amino acids: CASSIVLAELQETQYF. CDR3 DNA: TGTGCCAGTAGTATAGTCCTAGCGGAGCTCCAAGAGACCCAGTACTTC.

The chain recombines TRBV4-3 with TRBJ2-3; TRBD1 aligns across 7 bases. Germline V gene sequence: CDR1 LGHNA, CDR2 YSLEER. This CDR3 region has 15 residues. V was pared by 0 bases and J by 8 bases, with 8 bases of the junction left unmatched. The CDR3 here is CASSQDTRSGGTQYF. DNA for the CDR3: TGCGCCAGCAGCCAAGATACTAGATCAGGGGGTACGCAGTATTTT.

The chain uses TRBV30 and TRBJ1-5; D gene uncertain. Deletions cut 3 bases from V and 0 bases from J, with 12 bases between. CDR1 and CDR2 from the germline V gene are GTSNPN and SVGIG (reference sequence). The CDR3 contains 15 residues. CDR3 nucleotides: TGTGCCTGGAGCCCCAGAGGGTATAGCAATCAGCCCCAGCATTTT. Encoded protein: CAWSPRGYSNQPQHF.

The chain is built from TRBV9 and TRBJ2-7; D is unclear. The V end lost 0 bases, the J end lost 0 bases, and 7 bases lay between the germline ends. In germline, CDR1 is SGDLS, CDR2 YYNGEE. CDR3 length equals 14 residues. The CDR3 bases are TGTGCCAGCAGCGTAGGTTCGAGCTCCTACGAGCAGTACTTC. This sequence encodes CASSVGSSSYEQYF.

This sequence joins TRBV5-4 and TRBJ2-1, with 8 bases aligning to TRBD2. CDR1 is SGHNT and CDR2 is YYREEE in the germline V gene (reference sequence). CDR3 length: 17 amino acids. With V trimmed by 2 bases and J by 7 bases, 14 bases remained unmatched. The CDR3 sequence is CASSFRTSPSSTNEQFF. The CDR3, as DNA: TGTGCCAGCAGCTTCCGGACTAGCCCCTCATCTACAAATGAGCAGTTCTTC.

The J gene is TRBJ2-3, the V gene TRBV10-1; 8 nucleotides agree with TRBD1. V shed 5 bases, J shed 2 bases, and the junction held 6 bases outside the gene matches. Germline V lookup: CDR1 WNHNN, CDR2 SYGVQD (reference sequence). The CDR3 is made up of 15 amino acids. In DNA form, the CDR3 reads TGCGCCAGCAGTCACCGGACAGGGTCCACAGATACGCAGTATTTT. Its protein is CASSHRTGSTDTQYF.

This clone has just one count. The chain couples TRBV5-5 to TRBJ1-2, with D perhaps TRBD1 (5 bases). CDR3 length: 14 residues. Germline V gene data show CDR1 as SGHKS and CDR2 as YYEKEE (reference sequence). V lost 0 bases to trimming and J lost 4 bases, with 10 bases between them. CDR3 DNA: TGTGCCAGCAGCTTGGTCCCAGGGTCCTATGGCTACACCTTC. This sequence encodes CASSLVPGSYGYTF.

The rearrangement links TRBV28 to TRBJ1-5; a weak D match, TRBD1 (5 bases). From germline, CDR1 is MDHEN and CDR2 SYDVKM. CDR3 length: 15 amino acids. V lost 3 bases and J 7 bases, leaving 16 bases between the germline ends. For the CDR3, the DNA is TGTGCCAGCAGTTTCCTCAGGGCCGAGAGGCAGCCCCAGCATTTT. This encodes CASSFLRAERQPQHF.

The CDR3, as DNA: TGCAGCGTTGACGTAGCGGGAGGGTACACCGGGGAGCTGTTTTTT. The encoded protein is CSVDVAGGYTGELFF. This chain uses TRBV29-1 with TRBJ2-2, with 11 positions matching TRBD2. CDR3 length: 15 residues. V shed 3 bases and J 3 bases; nucleotides not matched to a gene: 3. CDR1 is SQVTM and CDR2 is ANQGSEA in the germline V gene.